A single sample is the source of the 25 T cell receptor beta chains below, sequenced in a study of cytomegalovirus exposure and HLA in healthy donors. In the PCR, 60 Vbeta and 13 Jbeta primers were used. Data came from immunoSEQ multiplex PCR; TCRdb stores just in-frame clones and leaves some out. The repertoire consists of approximately 150,000 clones, with approximately 80% occurring once and the leading ten covering approximately 1.3%. The sequencing input was PBMCs. Receptor source: a man younger than 45 in good health and CMV-seronegative.

This clone showed up just once. The chain recombines TRBV7-6 with TRBJ1-6; D is perhaps TRBD1 (5 bases). V was shortened by 5 bases and J by 3 bases, with 8 bases between the two germline ends. The CDR3 is 14 residues long. CDR1 SGHVS and CDR2 FNYEAQ come from the germline V gene. CDR3 DNA sequence: TGTGCCAGCAGCCTAGACAGCTATAATTCACCCCTCCACTTT. This sequence encodes CASSLDSYNSPLHF.

In its sample, this clone was seen a few times. The chain links TRBV19 to TRBJ2-7, with TRBD1 matching 8 bases. CDR3 size: 14 residues. Germline CDR1 is LNHDA and CDR2 is SQIVND (reference sequence). V lost 6 bases, J lost 6 bases, and 10 bases stayed unmatched. CDR3 sequence (DNA): TGTGCCAGTAGGACGGGACAGGCCGCCGGCGAGCAGTACTTC. This sequence encodes CASRTGQAAGEQYF.

V gene TRBV21-1 combines with J gene TRBJ1-3. TRBV21-1 is termed a pseudogene. The CDR3 has 15 amino acids. The CDR3 DNA follows: TGTGCCAGCAGCAAAGGCGAGGGTTTTGGAAACACCATATATTTT. It specifies CASSKGEGFGNTIYF.

V and J are TRBV2 and TRBJ1-5; the D gene is possibly TRBD1 (5 bases). Germline V lookup: CDR1 SNHLY, CDR2 FYNNEI. The CDR3 is made up of 14 amino acids. Trimming took off 3 bases at V and 6 bases at J, with 12 bases between the two ends. The CDR3 DNA reads TGTGCCAGCAGTGACAGCGGGGGTTCTCAGCCCCAGCATTTT. Amino acid sequence: CASSDSGGSQPQHF.

The count of this clone is one. The rearrangement uses TRBV7-3 and TRBJ2-1; D might be TRBD2 (5 bases). Germline CDR1 and CDR2: SGHTA and FQGTGA. V lost 0 bases and J lost 4, with 7 bases in between. There are 14 residues in the CDR3. CDR3 DNA: TGTGCCAGCAGCTTAACAACGGGGTACAATGAGCAGTTCTTC. It yields the protein CASSLTTGYNEQFF.

The V gene is TRBV25-1, the J gene TRBJ2-7; D is perhaps TRBD2 (5 bases). CDR3 size: 14 residues. V lost 1 base, J lost 0 bases, and 7 bases lay in between. Germline V CDR1 and CDR2: MGHDK, SYGVNS. The CDR3 sequence is CASSESGSSYEQYF. CDR3 in DNA: TGTGCCAGCAGTGAATCGGGGAGCTCCTACGAGCAGTACTTC.

This clone was observed a handful of times. The V gene is TRBV25-1, the J gene TRBJ1-3; possibly TRBD1 for D (5 bases). Germline V CDR1 and CDR2: MGHDK, SYGVNS. Trimming took off 6 bases at V and 0 bases at J, with 12 bases between the two ends. The CDR3 spans 15 residues. In DNA, the CDR3 is TGTGCCAGCAGGGCCGACAGCCTCTCTGGAAACACCATATATTTT. It translates to CASRADSLSGNTIYF.

The J gene is TRBJ1-2, the V gene TRBV7-9, with 9 nucleotides matching TRBD1. The V gene's germline CDR1 is SEHNR and CDR2 FQNEAQ (reference sequence). The CDR3 contains 14 residues. The junction had 5 bases not matched to a gene; V was cut back by 5 bases and J by 4 bases. The CDR3, as DNA: TGTGCCAGCAGCGCGGACAGGGGTTTCTATGGCTACACCTTC. It is translated as CASSADRGFYGYTF.

The gene calls are TRBV5-6 and TRBJ2-1; D is uncertain. CDR1 SGHDT and CDR2 YYEEEE come from the germline V gene. The CDR3 length is 11 residues. Trimming took 4 bases from V and 5 from J, leaving 4 bases between them. CDR3 sequence reads: CASSQNNEQFF. CDR3 bases: TGTGCCAGCAGCCAGAACAATGAGCAGTTCTTC.

V gene TRBV13 combines with J gene TRBJ2-5; the D is unclear. CDR3 length: 13 residues. Trimming removed 4 bases from V and 5 bases from J, with 11 bases in between. CDR1 and CDR2 from the germline V gene are PRHDT and FYEKMQ (reference sequence). CDR3 protein: CASSSGPEETQYF. The CDR3 DNA reads TGTGCCAGCAGCTCGGGTCCCGAGGAGACCCAGTACTTC.

The V and J genes are TRBV7-2 and TRBJ2-5; the match to TRBD1 covers 7 bases. The J segment lost 3 bases and the V segment lost 5 bases, leaving 6 bases of the junction unmatched. Germline CDR1 reads SGHTA; CDR2 reads FQGNSA. The CDR3 contains 14 residues. CDR3 nucleotide sequence: TGTGCCAGCAGCCTATGGGGACAGAAAGAGACCCAGTACTTC. Its translation is CASSLWGQKETQYF.

This chain links TRBV11-2 with TRBJ2-7; 9 nucleotides match TRBD2. V shed 4 bases and J 4 bases; nucleotides not matched to a gene: 8. In germline, CDR1 is SGHAT, CDR2 FQNNGV. The CDR3 has 15 amino acids. CDR3 sequence reads: CASSSSSGVSYEQYF. The CDR3 bases are TGTGCCAGCAGCTCCTCTAGCGGGGTTAGTTACGAGCAGTACTTC.

In this sample, this clone turned up a few times. This CDR3 is CASSSQGSEAFF. The CDR3 region has the DNA TGTGCCAGCAGCAGCCAGGGTTCTGAAGCTTTCTTT. The rearrangement uses TRBV7-6 and TRBJ1-1; D possibly corresponds to TRBD1 (5 bases). Germline loops: CDR1 SGHVS, CDR2 FNYEAQ. V was clipped by 5 bases and J by 6 bases, with 10 bases between them. The CDR3 extends over 12 amino acids. The entire variable domain, with the rest obtained from reference TRBV7-6 and TRBJ1-1, is as follows: GAGVSQSPRYKVTKRGQDVALRCDPISGHVSLYWYRQALGQGPEFLTYFNYEAQQDKSGLPNDRFSAERPEGSISTLTIQRTEQRDSAMYRCASSSQGSEAFFGQGTRLTVV.

The chain uses TRBV18 and TRBJ1-3; D unresolved. The V gene lost 1 base and the J gene lost 2 bases, with 9 bases spanning the gap. CDR1 and CDR2 (germline): KGHSH, LQKENI. This CDR3 region has 15 residues. The CDR3 protein is CASSPRSQTGNTIYF. CDR3 nucleotides: TGTGCCAGCTCACCACGGTCGCAGACTGGAAACACCATATATTTT.

The chain carries TRBV4-3 and TRBJ2-1; D unresolved. V shed 0 bases and J shed 0 bases, with 9 bases lying between them. The V gene's germline CDR1 is LGHNA and CDR2 YSLEER. The CDR3 has 16 residues. The CDR3 DNA reads as TGCGCCAGCAGCCAAGAACCTCCGAGCTCCTACAATGAGCAGTTCTTC. This translates into CASSQEPPSSYNEQFF.

The chain carries TRBV30 and TRBJ2-7; 9 bases align to TRBD1. This CDR3 is built from 13 residues. Looked up from germline, CDR1 is GTSNPN and CDR2 is SVGIG (reference sequence). V lost 0 bases to trimming and J lost 12 bases; unmatched junction nucleotides: 9. The CDR3 protein is CAWSVSIRGQGYF. The CDR3 region has the DNA TGTGCCTGGAGTGTCTCCATTAGGGGACAGGGGTACTTC.

The chain employs TRBV9 and TRBJ2-1; 7 nucleotides match TRBD2. V dropped 4 bases and J dropped 5; count of bases not matched to a gene: 9. Per the germline V gene, CDR1 is SGDLS and CDR2 is YYNGEE. The CDR3 length is 15 residues. The CDR3 DNA sequence: TGTGCCAGCAGCCATGGGGGACTACTAGACAATGAGCAGTTCTTC. Its translation: CASSHGGLLDNEQFF.

A word on this clone: The junction differs from germline at one of its ends, possibly a read error. The rearrangement uses TRBV7-7 and TRBJ2-5; 8 nucleotides line up with TRBD2. The CDR3 is 16 amino acids. Germline V gives CDR1 SSHAT, CDR2 FNYEAQ (reference sequence). DNA for the CDR3: TGTGCTAGCACCCCTAGCGGCGGGGGGACCCAAGAGACCCAGTACTTC. Its protein product is CASTPSGGGTQETQYF.

The rearrangement uses TRBV10-3 and TRBJ1-1; no firm D call. CDR3 length equals 14 residues. Trimming removed 2 bases from V and 3 bases from J, with 10 bases in between. Germline V gives CDR1 ENHRY, CDR2 SYGVKD. Here the CDR3 reads CAISEGRSDTEAFF. As DNA, the CDR3 is TGTGCCATCAGTGAGGGTCGGTCGGACACTGAAGCTTTCTTT.

The genes are TRBV28 and TRBJ2-7, with a possible D match to TRBD1 (6 bases). Germline V gene lookup returns CDR1 MDHEN and CDR2 SYDVKM. The CDR3 runs 14 residues. The V and J ends lost 6 bases and 3 bases respectively, with 15 bases between them. For the CDR3, the DNA is TGTGCCAGCAGGGGGACAAAAAAGAACTACGAGCAGTACTTC. This translates into CASRGTKKNYEQYF.

The chain uses TRBV7-6 and TRBJ2-5; TRBD2 aligns across 11 bases. With V trimmed by 5 bases and J by 4 bases, 6 bases remained unmatched. CDR1 SGHVS and CDR2 FNYEAQ come from the germline V gene. This CDR3 comprises 15 residues. CDR3 in amino acids: CASSPRLAGRETQYF. DNA of the CDR3: TGTGCCAGCAGCCCCAGACTAGCGGGAAGAGAGACCCAGTACTTC. Supplemented by reference TRBV7-6 and TRBJ2-5, the full variable domain reads GAGVSQSPRYKVTKRGQDVALRCDPISGHVSLYWYRQALGQGPEFLTYFNYEAQQDKSGLPNDRFSAERPEGSISTLTIQRTEQRDSAMYRCASSPRLAGRETQYFGPGTRLLVL.

The chain recombines TRBV4-1 with TRBJ2-1; 7 bases agree with TRBD2. V lost 0 bases and J lost 0; bases outside the gene matches: 8. The V gene's germline CDR1 is MGHRA and CDR2 YSYEKL. The CDR3 extends over 18 amino acids. The CDR3 loop is CASSQESGRGSSYNEQFF. Written as DNA, the CDR3 is TGCGCCAGCAGCCAAGAATCAGGGCGGGGGAGCTCCTACAATGAGCAGTTCTTC.

The chain carries TRBV28 and TRBJ2-7; 9 nucleotides agree with TRBD2. The V and J ends lost 4 bases and 3 bases, in that order; junction bases with no gene match: 19. Per germline, CDR1 MDHEN and CDR2 SYDVKM. The CDR3 contains 19 residues. CDR3 sequence reads: CASSSAIRDGGLAHYEQYF. The CDR3 nucleotides are TGTGCCAGCAGTTCGGCAATCCGGGACGGAGGACTAGCGCACTACGAGCAGTACTTC. Variable domain in full (rest from reference TRBV28 and TRBJ2-7): DVKVTQSSRYLVKRTGEKVFLECVQDMDHENMFWYRQDPGLGLRLIYFSYDVKMKEKGDIPEGYSVSREKKERFSLILESASTNQTSMYLCASSSAIRDGGLAHYEQYFGPGTRLTVT.

This chain uses TRBV29-1 with TRBJ1-1; 9 positions agree with TRBD1. CDR1 SQVTM and CDR2 ANQGSEA come from the germline V gene. V gave up 3 bases and J gave up 3 bases; unmatched junction bases: 2. CDR3 size: 13 residues. CDR3 sequence: CSVDRDRDTEAFF. The CDR3 nucleotides read TGCAGCGTTGACCGGGACAGGGACACTGAAGCTTTCTTT.

This clone showed up just once. The chain couples TRBV2 to TRBJ2-1, with a tentative D call TRBD2 (5 bases). V lost 5 bases and J lost 10, with 21 bases in between. CDR1 and CDR2 (germline): SNHLY, FYNNEI. CDR3 length equals 15 residues. The CDR3 loop is CASSLSGLPAGEQFF. In DNA, the CDR3 is TGTGCCAGCAGTCTCTCAGGACTTCCCGCCGGGGAGCAGTTCTTC.